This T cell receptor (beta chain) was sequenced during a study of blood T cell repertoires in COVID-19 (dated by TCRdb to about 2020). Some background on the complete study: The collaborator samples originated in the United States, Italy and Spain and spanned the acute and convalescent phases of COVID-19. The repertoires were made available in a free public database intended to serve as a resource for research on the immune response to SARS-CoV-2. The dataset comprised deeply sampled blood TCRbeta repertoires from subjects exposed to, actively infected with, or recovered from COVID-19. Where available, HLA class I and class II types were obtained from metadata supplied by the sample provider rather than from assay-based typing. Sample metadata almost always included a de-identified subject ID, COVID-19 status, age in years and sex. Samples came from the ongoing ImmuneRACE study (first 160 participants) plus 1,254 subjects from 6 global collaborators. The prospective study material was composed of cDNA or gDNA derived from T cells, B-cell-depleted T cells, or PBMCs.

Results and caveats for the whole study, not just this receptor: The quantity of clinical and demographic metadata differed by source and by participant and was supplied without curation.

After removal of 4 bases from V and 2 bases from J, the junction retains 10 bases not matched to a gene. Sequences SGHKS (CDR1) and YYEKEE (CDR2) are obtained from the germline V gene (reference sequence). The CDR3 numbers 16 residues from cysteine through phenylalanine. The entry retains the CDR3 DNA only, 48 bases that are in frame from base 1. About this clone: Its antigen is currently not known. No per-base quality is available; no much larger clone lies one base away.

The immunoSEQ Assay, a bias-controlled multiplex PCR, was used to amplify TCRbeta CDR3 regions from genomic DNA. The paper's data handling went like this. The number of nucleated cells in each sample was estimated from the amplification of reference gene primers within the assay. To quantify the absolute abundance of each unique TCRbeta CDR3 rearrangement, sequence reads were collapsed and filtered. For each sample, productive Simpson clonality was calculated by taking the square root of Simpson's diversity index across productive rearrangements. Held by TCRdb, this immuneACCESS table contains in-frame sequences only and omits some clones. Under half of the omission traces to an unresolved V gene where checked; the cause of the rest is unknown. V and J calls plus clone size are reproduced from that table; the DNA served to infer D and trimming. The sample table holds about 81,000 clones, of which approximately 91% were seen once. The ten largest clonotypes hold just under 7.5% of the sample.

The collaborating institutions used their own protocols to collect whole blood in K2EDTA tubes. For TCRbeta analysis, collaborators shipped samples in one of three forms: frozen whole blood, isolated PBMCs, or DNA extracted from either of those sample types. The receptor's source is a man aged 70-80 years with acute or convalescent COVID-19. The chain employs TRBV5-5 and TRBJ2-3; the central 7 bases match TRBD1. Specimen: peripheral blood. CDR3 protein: CASSHGTEIITDTQYF. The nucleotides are TGTGCCAGCAGCCACGGGACAGAGATAATCACAGATACGCAGTATTTT.